Here is one T cell receptor (beta chain) with its context. TCRdb reanalysed the RT-PCR reads using MiXCR and keeps one entry per CDR3 protein. The profile shows 650,000 to 800,000 distinct CDR3 sequences, approximately 14% of them singletons. V was clipped by 4 bases and J by 1 base, with 11 bases between them. Germline V gene data show CDR1 as SGHTA and CDR2 as FQGNSA. The CDR3 covers 15 residues. The TCR comes from a female donor in good health, serving as a healthy control. The rearrangement uses TRBV7-2 and TRBJ1-5, with a tentative D call TRBD1 (6 bases). Sequenced sample: memory CD4+ T cells from blood. The CDR3, as DNA: TGTGCCAGCAGCTCGGAAGGACAGAGCAATCAGCCCCAGCATTTT. It translates to CASSSEGQSNQPQHF.